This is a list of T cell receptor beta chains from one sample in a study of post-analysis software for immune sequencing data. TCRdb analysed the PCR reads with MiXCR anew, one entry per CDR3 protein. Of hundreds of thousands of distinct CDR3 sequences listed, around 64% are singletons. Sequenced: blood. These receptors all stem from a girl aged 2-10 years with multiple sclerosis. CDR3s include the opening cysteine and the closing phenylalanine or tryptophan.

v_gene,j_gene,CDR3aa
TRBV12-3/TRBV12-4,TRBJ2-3,CASRGSGESTDTQYF
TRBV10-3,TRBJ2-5,CAISPGLSETQYF
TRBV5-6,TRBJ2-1,CASTQGGSGSNEQFF
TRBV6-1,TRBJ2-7,CASYPGQGARSARYEQYF
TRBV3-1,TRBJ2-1,CASSQRRAPYNEQFF
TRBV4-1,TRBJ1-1,CASSRLLGGNTEAFF
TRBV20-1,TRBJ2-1,CSAGLRSGSIYNEQFF
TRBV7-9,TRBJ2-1,CASSHSGTSGRFLYSEQFF
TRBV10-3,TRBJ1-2,CAISPGLAFCGYTF
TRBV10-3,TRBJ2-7,CAISGSGGWEQYF
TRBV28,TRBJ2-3,CASSFPLRGMGDTQYF
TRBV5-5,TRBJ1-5,CASSLVLGQPQHF
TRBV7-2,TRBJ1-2,CASSQDRVEGYTF
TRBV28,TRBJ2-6,CASSNGANVLTF
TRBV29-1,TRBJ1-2,CSVGTINYGYTF
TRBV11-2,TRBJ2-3,CASSLDRARDSSTDTQYF
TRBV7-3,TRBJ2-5,CASSAGLAGGGQETQYF
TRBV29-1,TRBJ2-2,CSVEVRGRGSDTGELFF
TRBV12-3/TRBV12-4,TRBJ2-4,CASSSETLAKNIQYF
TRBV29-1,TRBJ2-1,CSVVNVGSNEQFF
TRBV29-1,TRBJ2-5,CSVQPGDRGRETQYF
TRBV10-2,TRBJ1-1,CASSGGAGTPDTEAFF
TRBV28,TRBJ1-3,CASSWVSGNTIYF
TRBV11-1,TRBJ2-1,CASSLWGTSGSMDERFF
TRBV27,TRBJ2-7,CASSLGSQGWYEQYF
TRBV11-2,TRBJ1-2,CASSFWTGGTNGYTF
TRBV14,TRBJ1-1,CASSRQLNTEAFF
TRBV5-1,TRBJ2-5,CASSQGGRAPRETQYF
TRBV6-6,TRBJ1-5,CASSSRNQPQHF
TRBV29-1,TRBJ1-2,CSVDRRTANYGYTF
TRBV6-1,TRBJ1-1,CASKVPIGAEAFF
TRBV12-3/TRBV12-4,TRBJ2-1,CASLLLGNEQFF
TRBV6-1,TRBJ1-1,CASSALGPRMNTEAFF
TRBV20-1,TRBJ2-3,CSASGTPTDTQYF
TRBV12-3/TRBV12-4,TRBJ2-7,CASSLGGTGNEQYF
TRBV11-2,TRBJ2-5,CASSLAVREKTQYF
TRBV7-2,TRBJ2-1,CASSLGGSVYNEQFF
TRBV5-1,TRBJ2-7,CASSSRDSTSYEQYF
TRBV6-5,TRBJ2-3,CASSHRQGWSTDTQYF
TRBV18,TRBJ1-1,CASSPAEVEAFF
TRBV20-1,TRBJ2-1,CSAPSGESSYNEQFF
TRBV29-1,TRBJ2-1,CSVESGGAHNEQFF
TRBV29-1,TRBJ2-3,CSVEHTGGGTDTQYF
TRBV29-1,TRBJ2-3,CSAERTAPDTQYF